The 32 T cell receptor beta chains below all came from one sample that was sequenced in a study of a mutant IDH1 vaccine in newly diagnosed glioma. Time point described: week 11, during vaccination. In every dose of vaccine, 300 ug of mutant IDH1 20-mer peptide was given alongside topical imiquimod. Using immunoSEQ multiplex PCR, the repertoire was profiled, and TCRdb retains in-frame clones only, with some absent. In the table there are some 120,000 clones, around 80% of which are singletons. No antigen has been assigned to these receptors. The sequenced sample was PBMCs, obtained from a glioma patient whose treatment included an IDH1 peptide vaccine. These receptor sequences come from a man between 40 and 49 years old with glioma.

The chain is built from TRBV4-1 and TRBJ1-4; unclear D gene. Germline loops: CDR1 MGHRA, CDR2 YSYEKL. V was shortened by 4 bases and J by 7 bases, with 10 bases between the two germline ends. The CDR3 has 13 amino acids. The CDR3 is CASSPRRGEKLFF. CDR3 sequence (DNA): TGCGCCAGCAGCCCTCGTCGAGGTGAAAAACTGTTTTTT.

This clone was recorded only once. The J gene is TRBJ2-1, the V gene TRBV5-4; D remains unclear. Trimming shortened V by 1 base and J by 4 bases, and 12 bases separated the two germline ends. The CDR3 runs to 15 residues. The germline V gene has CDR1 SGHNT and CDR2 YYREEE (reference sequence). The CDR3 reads CASSLSGRRYNEQFF. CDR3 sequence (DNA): TGTGCCAGCAGCTTGTCGGGCAGGAGATACAATGAGCAGTTCTTC. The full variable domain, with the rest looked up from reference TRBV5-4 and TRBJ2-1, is ETGVTQSPTHLIKTRGQQVTLRCSSQSGHNTVSWYQQALGQGPQFIFQYYREEENGRGNFPPRFSGLQFPNYSSELNVNALELDDSALYLCASSLSGRRYNEQFFGPGTRLTVL.

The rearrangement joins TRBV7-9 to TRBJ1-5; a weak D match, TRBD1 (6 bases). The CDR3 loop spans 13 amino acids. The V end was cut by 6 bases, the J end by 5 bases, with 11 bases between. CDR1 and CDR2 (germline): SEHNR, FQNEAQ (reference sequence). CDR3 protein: CASSFNRDQPQHF. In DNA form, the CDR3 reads TGTGCCAGCAGTTTTAACAGGGATCAGCCCCAGCATTTT.

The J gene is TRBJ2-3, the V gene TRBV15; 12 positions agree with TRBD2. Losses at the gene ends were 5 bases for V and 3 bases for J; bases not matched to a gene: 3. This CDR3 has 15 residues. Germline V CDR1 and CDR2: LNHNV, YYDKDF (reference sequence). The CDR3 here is CATSLAGGPTDTQYF. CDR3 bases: TGTGCCACCAGCCTAGCGGGGGGGCCGACAGATACGCAGTATTTT.

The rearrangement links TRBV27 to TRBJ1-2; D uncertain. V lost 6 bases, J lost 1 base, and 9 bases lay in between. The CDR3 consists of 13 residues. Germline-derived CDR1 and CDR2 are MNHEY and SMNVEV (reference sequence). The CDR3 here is CASSLRNNYGYTF. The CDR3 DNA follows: TGTGCCAGCAGCCTCAGGAATAACTATGGCTACACCTTC.

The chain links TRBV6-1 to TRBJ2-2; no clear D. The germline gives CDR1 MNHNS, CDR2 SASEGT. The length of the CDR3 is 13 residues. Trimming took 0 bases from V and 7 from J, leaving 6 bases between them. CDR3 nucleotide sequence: TGTGCCAGCAGTGAAGCCATAGGCGGGGAGCTGTTTTTT. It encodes CASSEAIGGELFF.

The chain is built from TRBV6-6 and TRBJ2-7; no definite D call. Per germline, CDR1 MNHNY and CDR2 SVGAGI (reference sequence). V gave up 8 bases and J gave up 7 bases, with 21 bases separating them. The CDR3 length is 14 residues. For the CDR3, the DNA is TGTGCCAGCCAGCCGACCTTGACTCGTCCAGAGCAGTACTTC. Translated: CASQPTLTRPEQYF.

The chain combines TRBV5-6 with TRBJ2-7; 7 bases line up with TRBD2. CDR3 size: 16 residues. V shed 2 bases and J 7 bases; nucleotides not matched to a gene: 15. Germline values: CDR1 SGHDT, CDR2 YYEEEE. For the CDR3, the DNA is TGTGCCAGCAGCTTTCGGGGGGTGACGCGCTCGGGAGAGCAGTACTTC. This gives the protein CASSFRGVTRSGEQYF.

The chain's CDR3 is CASSFTSGSYEQYF. For the CDR3, the DNA is TGTGCCAGCAGTTTCACTAGCGGCTCCTACGAGCAGTACTTC. The chain links TRBV5-5 to TRBJ2-7; 8 bases fit TRBD2. V lost 5 bases, J lost 0 bases, and 4 bases stayed unmatched. This CDR3 contains 14 residues. Germline V gene lookup returns CDR1 SGHKS and CDR2 YYEKEE (reference sequence).

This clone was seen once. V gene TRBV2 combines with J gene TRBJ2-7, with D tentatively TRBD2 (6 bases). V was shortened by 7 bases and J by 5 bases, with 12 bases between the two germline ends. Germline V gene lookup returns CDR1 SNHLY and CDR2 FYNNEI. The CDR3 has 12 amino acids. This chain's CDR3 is CASTWTGDEQYF. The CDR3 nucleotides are TGTGCCAGCACCTGGACGGGGGACGAGCAGTACTTC.

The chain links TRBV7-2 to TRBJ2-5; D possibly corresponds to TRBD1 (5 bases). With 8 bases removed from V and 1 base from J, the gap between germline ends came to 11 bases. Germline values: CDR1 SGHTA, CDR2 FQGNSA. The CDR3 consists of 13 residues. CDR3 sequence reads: CASLQDGQETQYF. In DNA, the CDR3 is TGTGCCAGCCTACAGGACGGCCAAGAGACCCAGTACTTC. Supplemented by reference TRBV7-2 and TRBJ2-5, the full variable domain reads GAGVSQSPSNKVTEKGKDVELRCDPISGHTALYWYRQSLGQGLEFLIYFQGNSAPDKSGLPSDRFSAERTGGSVSTLTIQRTQQEDSAVYLCASLQDGQETQYFGPGTRLLVL.

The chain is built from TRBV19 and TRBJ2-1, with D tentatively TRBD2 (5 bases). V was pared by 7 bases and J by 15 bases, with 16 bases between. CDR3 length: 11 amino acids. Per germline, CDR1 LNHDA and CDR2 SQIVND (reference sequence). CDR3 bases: TGTGCCAGTACCTCTACCCGGGAAGCGTTCTTC. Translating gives CASTSTREAFF.

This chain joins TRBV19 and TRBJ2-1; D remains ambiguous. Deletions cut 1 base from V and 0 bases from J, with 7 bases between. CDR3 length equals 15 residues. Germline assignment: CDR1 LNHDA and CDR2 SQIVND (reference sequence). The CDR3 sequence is CASSIAGPSYNEQFF. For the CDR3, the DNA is TGTGCCAGTAGTATAGCGGGCCCCTCCTACAATGAGCAGTTCTTC.

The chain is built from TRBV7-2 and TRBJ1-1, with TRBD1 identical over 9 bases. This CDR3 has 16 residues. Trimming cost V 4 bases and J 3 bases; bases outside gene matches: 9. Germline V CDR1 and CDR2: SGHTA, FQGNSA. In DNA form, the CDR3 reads TGTGCCAGCAGCTGGCCGGGACAGGGTGGCCACACTGAAGCTTTCTTT. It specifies CASSWPGQGGHTEAFF.

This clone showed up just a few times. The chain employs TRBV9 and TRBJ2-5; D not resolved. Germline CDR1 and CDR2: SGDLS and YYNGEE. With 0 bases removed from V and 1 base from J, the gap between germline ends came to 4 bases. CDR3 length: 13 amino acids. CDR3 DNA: TGTGCCAGCAGCGTAGACACCCAAGAGACCCAGTACTTC. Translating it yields CASSVDTQETQYF.

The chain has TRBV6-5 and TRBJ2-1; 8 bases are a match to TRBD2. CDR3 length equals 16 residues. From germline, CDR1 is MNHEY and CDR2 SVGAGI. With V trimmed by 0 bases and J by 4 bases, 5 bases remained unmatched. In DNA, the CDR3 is TGTGCCAGCAGTTACTCACTTAGCGGGAAGTACAATGAGCAGTTCTTC. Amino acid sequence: CASSYSLSGKYNEQFF.

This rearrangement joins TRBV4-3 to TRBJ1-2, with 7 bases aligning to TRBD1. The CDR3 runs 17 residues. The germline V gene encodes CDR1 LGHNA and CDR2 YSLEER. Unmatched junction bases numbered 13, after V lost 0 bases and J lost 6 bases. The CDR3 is CASSQDRSGAGGNGYTF. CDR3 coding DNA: TGCGCCAGCAGCCAAGATCGAAGTGGGGCAGGGGGTAATGGCTACACCTTC.

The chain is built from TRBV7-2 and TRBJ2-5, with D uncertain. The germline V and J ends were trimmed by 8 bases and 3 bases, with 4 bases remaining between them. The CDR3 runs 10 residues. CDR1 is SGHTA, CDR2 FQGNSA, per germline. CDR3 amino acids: CASGKETQYF. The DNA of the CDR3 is TGTGCCAGCGGGAAAGAGACCCAGTACTTC.

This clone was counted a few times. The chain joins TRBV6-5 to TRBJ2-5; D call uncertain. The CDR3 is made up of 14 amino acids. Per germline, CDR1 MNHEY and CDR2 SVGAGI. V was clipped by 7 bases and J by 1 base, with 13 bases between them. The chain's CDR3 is CASKLSASQETQYF. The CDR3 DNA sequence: TGTGCCAGCAAACTCTCAGCGTCCCAAGAGACCCAGTACTTC.

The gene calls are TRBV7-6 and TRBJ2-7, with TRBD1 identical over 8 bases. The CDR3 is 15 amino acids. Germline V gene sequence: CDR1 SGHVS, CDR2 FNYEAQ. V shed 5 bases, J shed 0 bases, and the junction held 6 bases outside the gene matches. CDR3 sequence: CASSVYRGSSYEQYF. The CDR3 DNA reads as TGTGCCAGCAGCGTTTACAGGGGGAGCTCCTACGAGCAGTACTTC.

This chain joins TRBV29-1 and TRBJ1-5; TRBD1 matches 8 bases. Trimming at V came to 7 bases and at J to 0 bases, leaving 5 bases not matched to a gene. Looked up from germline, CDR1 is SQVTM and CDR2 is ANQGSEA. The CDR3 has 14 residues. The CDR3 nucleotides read TGCAGCGCAACACAGGGGGATAGCAATCAGCCCCAGCATTTT. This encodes CSATQGDSNQPQHF.

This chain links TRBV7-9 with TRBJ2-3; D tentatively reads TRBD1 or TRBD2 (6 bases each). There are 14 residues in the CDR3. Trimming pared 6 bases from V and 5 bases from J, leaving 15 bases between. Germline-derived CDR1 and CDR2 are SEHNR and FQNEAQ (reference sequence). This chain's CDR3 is CASSYGGRRDTQYF. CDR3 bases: TGTGCCAGCAGTTATGGGGGGCGACGAGATACGCAGTATTTT.

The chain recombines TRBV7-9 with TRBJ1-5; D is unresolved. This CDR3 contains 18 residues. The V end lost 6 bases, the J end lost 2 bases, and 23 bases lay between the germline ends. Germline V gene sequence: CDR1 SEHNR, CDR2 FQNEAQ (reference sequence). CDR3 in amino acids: CASRMGVRRAVGNQPQHF. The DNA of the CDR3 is TGTGCCAGCAGGATGGGCGTTCGGAGGGCCGTTGGCAATCAGCCCCAGCATTTT.

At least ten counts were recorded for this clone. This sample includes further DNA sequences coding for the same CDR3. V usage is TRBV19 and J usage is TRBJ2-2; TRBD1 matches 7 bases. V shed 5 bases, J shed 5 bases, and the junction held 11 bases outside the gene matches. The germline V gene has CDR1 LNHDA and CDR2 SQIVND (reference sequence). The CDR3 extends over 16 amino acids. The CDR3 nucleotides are TGTGCCAGTAGTGGTTCCGGGACAGAGCTTACCGGGGAGCTGTTTTTT. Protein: CASSGSGTELTGELFF.

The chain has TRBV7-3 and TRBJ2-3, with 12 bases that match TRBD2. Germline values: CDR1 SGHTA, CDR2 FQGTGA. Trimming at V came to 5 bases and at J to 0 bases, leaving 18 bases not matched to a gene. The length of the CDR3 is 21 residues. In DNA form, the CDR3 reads TGTGCCAGCAGCCTCCTCCCCCCAGTTGCTAGCGGGAGGGCCAGCACAGATACGCAGTATTTT. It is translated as CASSLLPPVASGRASTDTQYF.

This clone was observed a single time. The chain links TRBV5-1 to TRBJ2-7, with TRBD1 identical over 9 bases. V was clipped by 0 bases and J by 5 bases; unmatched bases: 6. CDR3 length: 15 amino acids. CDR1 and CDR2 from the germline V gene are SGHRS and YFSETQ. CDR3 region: CASSLDGTGMHEQYF. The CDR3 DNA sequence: TGCGCCAGCAGCTTGGACGGGACAGGGATGCACGAGCAGTACTTC.

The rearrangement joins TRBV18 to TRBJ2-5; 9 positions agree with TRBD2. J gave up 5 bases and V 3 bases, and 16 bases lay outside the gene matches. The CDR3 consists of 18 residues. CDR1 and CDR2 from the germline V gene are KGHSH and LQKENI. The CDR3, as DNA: TGTGCCAGCTCACCTCCGGGGACTAGCAGCTCCGGGTGGGAGACCCAGTACTTC. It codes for CASSPPGTSSSGWETQYF.

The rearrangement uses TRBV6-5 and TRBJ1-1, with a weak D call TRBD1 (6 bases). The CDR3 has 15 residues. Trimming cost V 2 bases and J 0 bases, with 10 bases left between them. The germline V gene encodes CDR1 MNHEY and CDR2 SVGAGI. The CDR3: CASSYIRGMNTEAFF. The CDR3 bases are TGTGCCAGCAGTTACATTAGGGGGATGAACACTGAAGCTTTCTTT.

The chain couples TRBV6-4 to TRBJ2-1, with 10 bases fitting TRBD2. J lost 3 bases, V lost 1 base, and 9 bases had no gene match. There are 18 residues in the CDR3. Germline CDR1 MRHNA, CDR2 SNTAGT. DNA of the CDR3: TGTGCCAGCAGTGACTTCCCCTTTGGGACTAGCGACTACAATGAGCAGTTCTTC. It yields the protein CASSDFPFGTSDYNEQFF.

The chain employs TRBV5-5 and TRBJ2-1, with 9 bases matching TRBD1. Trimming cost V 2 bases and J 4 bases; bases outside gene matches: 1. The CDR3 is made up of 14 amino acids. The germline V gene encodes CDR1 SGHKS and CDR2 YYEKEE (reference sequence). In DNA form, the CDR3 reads TGTGCCAGCAGCTTCGGACAGGGGTACAATGAGCAGTTCTTC. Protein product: CASSFGQGYNEQFF. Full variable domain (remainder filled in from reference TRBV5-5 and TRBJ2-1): DAGVTQSPTHLIKTRGQQVTLRCSPISGHKSVSWYQQVLGQGPQFIFQYYEKEERGRGNFPDRFSARQFPNYSSELNVNALLLGDSALYLCASSFGQGYNEQFFGPGTRLTVL.

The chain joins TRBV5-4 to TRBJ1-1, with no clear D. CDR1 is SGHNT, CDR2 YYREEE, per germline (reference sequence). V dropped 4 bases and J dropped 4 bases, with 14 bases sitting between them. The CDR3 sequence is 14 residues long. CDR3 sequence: CASSPRAMLTEAFF. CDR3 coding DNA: TGTGCCAGCAGCCCACGTGCGATGCTCACTGAAGCTTTCTTT.

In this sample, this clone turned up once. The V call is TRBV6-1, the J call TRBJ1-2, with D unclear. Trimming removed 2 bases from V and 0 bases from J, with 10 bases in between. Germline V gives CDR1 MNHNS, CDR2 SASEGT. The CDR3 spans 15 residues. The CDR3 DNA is TGTGCCAGCAGTGAACTAACAACTACTAACTATGGCTACACCTTC. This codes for CASSELTTTNYGYTF.